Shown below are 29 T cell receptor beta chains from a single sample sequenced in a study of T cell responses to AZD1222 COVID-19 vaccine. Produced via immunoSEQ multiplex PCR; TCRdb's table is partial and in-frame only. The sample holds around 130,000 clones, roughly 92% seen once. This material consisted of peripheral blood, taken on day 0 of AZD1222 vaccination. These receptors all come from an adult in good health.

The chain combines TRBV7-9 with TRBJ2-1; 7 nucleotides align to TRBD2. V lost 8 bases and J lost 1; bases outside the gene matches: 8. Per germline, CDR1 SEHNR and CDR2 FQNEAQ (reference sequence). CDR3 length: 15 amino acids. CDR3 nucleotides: TGTGCCAGCGGACATAGCGGGTTTTCCTACAATGAGCAGTTCTTC. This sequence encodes CASGHSGFSYNEQFF.

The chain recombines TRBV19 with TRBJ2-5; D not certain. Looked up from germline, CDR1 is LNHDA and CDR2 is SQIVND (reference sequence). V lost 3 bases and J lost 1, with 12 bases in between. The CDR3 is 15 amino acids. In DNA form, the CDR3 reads TGTGCCAGTAGTATGGTGTTGGGGTCCCAAGAGACCCAGTACTTC. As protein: CASSMVLGSQETQYF.

The CDR3 nucleotides are TGTGCCAGCAGTGAACTTACAGGACAGAGGAACACCGGGGAGCTGTTTTTT. Translating it yields CASSELTGQRNTGELFF. The V gene is TRBV2, the J gene TRBJ2-2; perhaps TRBD1 as D (6 bases). The germline gives CDR1 SNHLY, CDR2 FYNNEI. With 2 bases removed from V and 1 base from J, the gap between germline ends came to 14 bases. CDR3 length: 17 amino acids. The whole variable domain, remainder taken from reference TRBV2 and TRBJ2-2, is EPEVTQTPSHQVTQMGQEVILRCVPISNHLYFYWYRQILGQKVEFLVSFYNNEISEKSEIFDDQFSVERPDGSNFTLKIRSTKLEDSAMYFCASSELTGQRNTGELFFGEGSRLTVL.

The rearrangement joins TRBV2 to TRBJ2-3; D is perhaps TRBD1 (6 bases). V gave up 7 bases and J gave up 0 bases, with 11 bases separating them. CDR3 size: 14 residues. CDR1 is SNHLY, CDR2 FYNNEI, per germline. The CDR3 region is CASTRQASTDTQYF. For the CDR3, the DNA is TGTGCCAGCACTCGACAGGCTAGCACAGATACGCAGTATTTT.

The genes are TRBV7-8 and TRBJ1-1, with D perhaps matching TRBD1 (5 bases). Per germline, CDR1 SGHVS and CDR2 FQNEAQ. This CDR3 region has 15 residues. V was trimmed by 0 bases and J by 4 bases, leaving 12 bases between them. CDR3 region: CASSLASGGGTEAFF. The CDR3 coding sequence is TGTGCCAGCAGCTTAGCATCGGGGGGAGGCACTGAAGCTTTCTTT.

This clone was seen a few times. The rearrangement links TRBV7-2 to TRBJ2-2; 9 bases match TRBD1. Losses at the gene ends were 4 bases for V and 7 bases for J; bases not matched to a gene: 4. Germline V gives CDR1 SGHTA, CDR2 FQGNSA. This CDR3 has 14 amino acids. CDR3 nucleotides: TGTGCCAGCAGCTCGGGACAGGGATACGGGGAGCTGTTTTTT. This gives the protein CASSSGQGYGELFF.

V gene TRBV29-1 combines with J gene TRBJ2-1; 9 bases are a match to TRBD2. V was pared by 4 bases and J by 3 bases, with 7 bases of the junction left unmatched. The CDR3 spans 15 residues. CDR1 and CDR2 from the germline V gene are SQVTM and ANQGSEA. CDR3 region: CSVGGRGGRYNEQFF. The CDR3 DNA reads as TGCAGCGTTGGAGGGCGGGGGGGCCGCTACAATGAGCAGTTCTTC.

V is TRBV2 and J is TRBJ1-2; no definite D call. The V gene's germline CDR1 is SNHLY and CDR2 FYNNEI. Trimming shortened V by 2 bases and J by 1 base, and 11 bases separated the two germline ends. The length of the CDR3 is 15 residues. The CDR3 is CASSELGIDNYGYTF. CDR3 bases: TGTGCCAGCAGTGAATTGGGAATAGATAACTATGGCTACACCTTC. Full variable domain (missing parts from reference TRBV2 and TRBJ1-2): EPEVTQTPSHQVTQMGQEVILRCVPISNHLYFYWYRQILGQKVEFLVSFYNNEISEKSEIFDDQFSVERPDGSNFTLKIRSTKLEDSAMYFCASSELGIDNYGYTFGSGTRLTVV.

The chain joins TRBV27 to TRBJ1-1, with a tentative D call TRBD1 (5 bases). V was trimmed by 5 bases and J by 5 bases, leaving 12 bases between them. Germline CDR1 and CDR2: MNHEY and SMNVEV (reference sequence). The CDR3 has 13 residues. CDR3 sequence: CASSITGGTEAFF. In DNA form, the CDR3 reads TGTGCCAGCAGTATTACAGGAGGAACTGAAGCTTTCTTT.

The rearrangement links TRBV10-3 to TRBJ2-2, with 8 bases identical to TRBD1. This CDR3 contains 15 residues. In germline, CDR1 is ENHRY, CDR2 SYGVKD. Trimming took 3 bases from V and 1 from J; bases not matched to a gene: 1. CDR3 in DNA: TGTGCCATCAGTGAACAGGGGGGGAACACCGGGGAGCTGTTTTTT. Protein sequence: CAISEQGGNTGELFF.

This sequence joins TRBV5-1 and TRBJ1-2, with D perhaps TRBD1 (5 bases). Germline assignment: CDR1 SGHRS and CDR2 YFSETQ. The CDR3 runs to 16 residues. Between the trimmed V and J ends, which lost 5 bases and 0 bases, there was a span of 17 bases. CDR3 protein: CASSYAGREPNYGYTF. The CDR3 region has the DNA TGCGCCAGCAGTTACGCGGGACGAGAACCTAACTATGGCTACACCTTC.

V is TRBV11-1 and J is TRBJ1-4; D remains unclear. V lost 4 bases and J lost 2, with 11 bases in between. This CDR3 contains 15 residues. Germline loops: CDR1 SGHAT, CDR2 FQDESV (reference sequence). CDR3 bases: TGTGCCAGCAGCTCGGACGCAGTCACTAATGAAAAACTGTTTTTT. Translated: CASSSDAVTNEKLFF.

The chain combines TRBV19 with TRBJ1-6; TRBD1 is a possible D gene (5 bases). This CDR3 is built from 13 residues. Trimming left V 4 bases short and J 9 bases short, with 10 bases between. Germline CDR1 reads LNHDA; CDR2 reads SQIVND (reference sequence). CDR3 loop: CASSSTGRSPLHF. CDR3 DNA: TGTGCCAGTAGTAGCACAGGCCGTTCACCCCTCCACTTT.

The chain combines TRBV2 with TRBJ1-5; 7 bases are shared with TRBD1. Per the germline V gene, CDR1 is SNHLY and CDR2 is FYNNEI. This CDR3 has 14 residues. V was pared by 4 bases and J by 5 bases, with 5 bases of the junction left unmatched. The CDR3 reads CASSGGQGDQPQHF. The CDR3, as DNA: TGTGCCAGCAGTGGGGGGCAGGGGGATCAGCCCCAGCATTTT. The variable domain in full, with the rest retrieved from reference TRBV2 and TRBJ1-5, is EPEVTQTPSHQVTQMGQEVILRCVPISNHLYFYWYRQILGQKVEFLVSFYNNEISEKSEIFDDQFSVERPDGSNFTLKIRSTKLEDSAMYFCASSGGQGDQPQHFGDGTRLSIL.

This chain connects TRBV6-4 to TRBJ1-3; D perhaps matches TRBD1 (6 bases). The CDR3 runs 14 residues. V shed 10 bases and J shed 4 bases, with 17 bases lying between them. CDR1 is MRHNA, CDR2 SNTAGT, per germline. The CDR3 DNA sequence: TGTGCCAAAACCGGGGGGCTCAGGGGAAACACCATATATTTT. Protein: CAKTGGLRGNTIYF.

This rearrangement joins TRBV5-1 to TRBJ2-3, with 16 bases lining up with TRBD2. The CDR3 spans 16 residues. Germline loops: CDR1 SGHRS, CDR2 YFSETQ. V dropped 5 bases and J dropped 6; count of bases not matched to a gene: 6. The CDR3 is CASRSGLAGGPDTQYF. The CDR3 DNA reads TGCGCCAGCAGGTCGGGACTAGCGGGGGGGCCGGATACGCAGTATTTT.

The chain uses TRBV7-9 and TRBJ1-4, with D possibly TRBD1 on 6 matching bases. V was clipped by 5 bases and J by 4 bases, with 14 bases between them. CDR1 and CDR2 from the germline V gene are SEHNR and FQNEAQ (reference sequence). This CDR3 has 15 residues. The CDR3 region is CASSPHGQRNEKLFF. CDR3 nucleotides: TGTGCCAGCAGCCCTCATGGACAGCGTAATGAAAAACTGTTTTTT.

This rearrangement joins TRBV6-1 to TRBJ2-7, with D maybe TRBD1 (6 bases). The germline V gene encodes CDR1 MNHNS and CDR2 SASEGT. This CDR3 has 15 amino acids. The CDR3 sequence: CASSEALRTARPIYV. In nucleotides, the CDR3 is TGTGCCAGCAGTGAAGCGCTCCGGACAGCCCGTCCTATTTACGTG.

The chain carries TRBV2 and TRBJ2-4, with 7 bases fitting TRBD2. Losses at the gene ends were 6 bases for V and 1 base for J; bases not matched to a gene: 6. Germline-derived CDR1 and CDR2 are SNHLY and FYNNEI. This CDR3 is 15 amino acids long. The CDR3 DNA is TGTGCCAGCAGGAGGGGAGGGGTCGCCAAAAACATTCAGTACTTC. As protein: CASRRGGVAKNIQYF.

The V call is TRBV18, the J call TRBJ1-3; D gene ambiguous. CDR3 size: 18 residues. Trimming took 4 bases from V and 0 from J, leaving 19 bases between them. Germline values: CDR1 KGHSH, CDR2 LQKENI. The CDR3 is CASSLTLAVSTSGNTIYF. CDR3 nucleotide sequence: TGTGCCAGCTCACTAACCTTGGCCGTCAGCACCTCTGGAAACACCATATATTTT.

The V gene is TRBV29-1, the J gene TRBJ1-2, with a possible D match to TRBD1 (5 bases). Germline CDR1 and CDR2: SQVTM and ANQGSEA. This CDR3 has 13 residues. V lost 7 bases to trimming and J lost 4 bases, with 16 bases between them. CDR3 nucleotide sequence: TGCAGCGCTGCACCCCCTGGGGGCTATGGCTACACCTTC. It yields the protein CSAAPPGGYGYTF.

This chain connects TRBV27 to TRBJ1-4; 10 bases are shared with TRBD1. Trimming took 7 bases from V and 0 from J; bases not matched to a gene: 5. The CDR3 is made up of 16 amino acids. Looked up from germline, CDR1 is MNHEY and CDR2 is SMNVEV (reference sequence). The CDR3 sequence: CASKGTGVPTNEKLFF. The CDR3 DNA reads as TGTGCCAGCAAGGGGACAGGGGTACCAACTAATGAAAAACTGTTTTTT.

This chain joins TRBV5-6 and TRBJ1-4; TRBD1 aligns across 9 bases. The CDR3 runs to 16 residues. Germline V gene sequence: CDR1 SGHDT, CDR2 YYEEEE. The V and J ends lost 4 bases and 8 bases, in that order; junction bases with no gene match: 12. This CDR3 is CASSPTRDRVGEKLFF. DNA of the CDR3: TGTGCCAGCAGCCCCACCCGGGACAGGGTAGGAGAAAAACTGTTTTTT.

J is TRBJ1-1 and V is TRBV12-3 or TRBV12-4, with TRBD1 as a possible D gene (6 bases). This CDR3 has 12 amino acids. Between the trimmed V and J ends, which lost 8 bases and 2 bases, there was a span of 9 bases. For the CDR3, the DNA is TGTGCCAGCGGGGGCGGAAACACTGAAGCTTTCTTT. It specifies CASGGGNTEAFF.

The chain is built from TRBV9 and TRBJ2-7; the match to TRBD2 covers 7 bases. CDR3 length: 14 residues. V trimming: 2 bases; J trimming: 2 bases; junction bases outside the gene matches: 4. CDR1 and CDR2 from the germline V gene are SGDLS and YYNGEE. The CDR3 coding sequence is TGTGCCAGCAGCGTTGGGGAGGGAACCTACGAGCAGTACTTC. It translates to CASSVGEGTYEQYF.

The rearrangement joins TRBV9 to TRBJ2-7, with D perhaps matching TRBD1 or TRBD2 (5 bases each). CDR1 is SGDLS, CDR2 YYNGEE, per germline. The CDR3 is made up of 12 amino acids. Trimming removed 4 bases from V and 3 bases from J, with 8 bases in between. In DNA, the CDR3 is TGTGCCAGCAGCCCTGGGGGCTACGAGCAGTACTTC. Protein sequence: CASSPGGYEQYF.

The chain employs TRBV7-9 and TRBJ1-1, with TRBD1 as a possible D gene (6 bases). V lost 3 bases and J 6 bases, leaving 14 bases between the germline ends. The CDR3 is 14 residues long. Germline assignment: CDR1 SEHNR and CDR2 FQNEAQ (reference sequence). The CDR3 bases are TGTGCCAGCAGCTTTCAAGGGGGGCTCGCTGAAGCTTTCTTT. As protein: CASSFQGGLAEAFF.

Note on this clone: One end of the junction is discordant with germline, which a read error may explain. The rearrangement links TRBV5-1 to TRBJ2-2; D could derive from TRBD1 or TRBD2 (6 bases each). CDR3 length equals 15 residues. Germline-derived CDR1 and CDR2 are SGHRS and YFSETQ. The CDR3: CASTLGGADTGELFF. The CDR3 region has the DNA TGCGCCAGCACCTTGGGGGGCGCGGACACCGGGGAGCTGTTTTTT.

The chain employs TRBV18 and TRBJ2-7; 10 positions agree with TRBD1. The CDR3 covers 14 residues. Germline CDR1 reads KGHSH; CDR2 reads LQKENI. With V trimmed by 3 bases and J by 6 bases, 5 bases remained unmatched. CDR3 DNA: TGTGCCAGCTCACCGGGGACAGGGGATAGCGAGCAGTACTTC. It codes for CASSPGTGDSEQYF.